This passage covers 28 T cell receptor beta chains from one sample sequenced in a study of beta chain features in type 1 diabetes. The study's findings and limits: Shortening of TCRB CDR3s, moderate but significant, appeared in all four CD4+ subsets of Type 1 diabetes patients.

Reverse transcribing all isolated RNA meant expressed TCRB transcripts were sequenced. This table comes from immunoSEQ multiplex PCR, and its TCRdb copy is limited to in-frame clones, with some not included. The repertoire holds 250,000 to 350,000 clones, with roughly an eighth as singletons. Their cognate antigens are unknown. Sequenced material: naive CD4+ T cells from blood. Receptor source: a man in his thirties or forties with type 1 diabetes.

This chain links TRBV7-9 with TRBJ2-3, with D possibly TRBD2 on 6 matching bases. The CDR3 consists of 15 residues. Germline V CDR1 and CDR2: SEHNR, FQNEAQ (reference sequence). Trimming took off 3 bases at V and 6 bases at J, with 16 bases between the two ends. The CDR3 bases are TGTGCCAGCAGCTTCCGGGACTCCCGGGCCGATACGCAGTATTTT. This codes for CASSFRDSRADTQYF.

This chain connects TRBV28 to TRBJ1-1; D possibly corresponds to TRBD1 (5 bases). Trimming cost V 5 bases and J 0 bases, with 13 bases left between them. This CDR3 has 15 residues. CDR1 and CDR2 from the germline V gene are MDHEN and SYDVKM. CDR3 in amino acids: CASSLGGGVNTEAFF. The CDR3 DNA reads TGTGCCAGCAGTCTGGGCGGGGGGGTGAACACTGAAGCTTTCTTT.

V and J are TRBV7-9 and TRBJ2-7, with D unclear. The CDR3 covers 14 residues. Germline assignment: CDR1 SEHNR and CDR2 FQNEAQ (reference sequence). Trimming left V 2 bases short and J 4 bases short, with 12 bases between. As DNA, the CDR3 is TGTGCCAGCAGCTTAAGCTCGAGCCATTACGAGCAGTACTTC. It yields the protein CASSLSSSHYEQYF.

This clone was found a few times. CDR3 DNA sequence: TGTGCCAGCAGCTTACAGGGTAGAGGGAACACTGAAGCTTTCTTT. As protein: CASSLQGRGNTEAFF. V gene TRBV7-3 combines with J gene TRBJ1-1; tentatively, D is TRBD1 (5 bases). The germline CDR1 and CDR2 sequences are SGHTA and FQGTGA. The CDR3 sequence is 15 residues long. The germline V and J ends were trimmed by 2 bases and 1 base, with 11 bases remaining between them. Variable domain in full (rest from reference TRBV7-3 and TRBJ1-1): GAGVSQTPSNKVTEKGKYVELRCDPISGHTALYWYRQSLGQGPEFLIYFQGTGAADDSGLPNDRFFAVRPEGSVSTLKIQRTERGDSAVYLCASSLQGRGNTEAFFGQGTRLTVV.

In its sample, this clone was seen a few times. The chain uses TRBV19 and TRBJ1-1; D uncertain. The CDR3 spans 14 residues. The V gene lost 5 bases and the J gene lost 4 bases, with 14 bases spanning the gap. CDR1 and CDR2 (germline): LNHDA, SQIVND (reference sequence). As DNA, the CDR3 is TGTGCCAGTAGTCGTAACGTGCGACTCACTGAAGCTTTCTTT. As protein: CASSRNVRLTEAFF.

V is TRBV4-2 and J is TRBJ1-1; D not resolved. The CDR3 length is 14 residues. V lost 1 base to trimming and J lost 5 bases, with 11 bases between them. Germline loops: CDR1 LGHNA, CDR2 YNFKEQ. CDR3 nucleotide sequence: TGTGCCAGCAGCCAAGCCGGCGGTTGGACTGAAGCTTTCTTT. It specifies CASSQAGGWTEAFF.

This clone was recorded a few times. This chain uses TRBV4-3 with TRBJ1-1, with D unclear. The CDR3 consists of 15 residues. Germline V gene sequence: CDR1 LGHNA, CDR2 YSLEER. The germline V and J ends were trimmed by 1 base and 0 bases, with 9 bases remaining between them. CDR3 amino acids: CASSQANFMNTEAFF. In DNA, the CDR3 is TGCGCCAGCAGCCAAGCGAACTTTATGAACACTGAAGCTTTCTTT.

The J gene is TRBJ2-3, the V gene TRBV7-3, with TRBD2 identical over 7 bases. After removal of 5 bases from V and 2 bases from J, the junction contained 4 bases not matched to a gene. The germline gives CDR1 SGHTA, CDR2 FQGTGA. This CDR3 has 14 amino acids. Here the CDR3 reads CASSPGTTTDTQYF. The CDR3 DNA reads TGTGCCAGCAGCCCCGGGACTACCACAGATACGCAGTATTTT.

This clone turned up a few times. This rearrangement joins TRBV7-3 to TRBJ1-1, with a possible D match to TRBD1 (6 bases). Trimming pared 4 bases from V and 1 base from J, leaving 10 bases between. The CDR3 totals 14 residues. Germline values: CDR1 SGHTA, CDR2 FQGTGA. As DNA, the CDR3 is TGTGCCAGCAGCTCGGGACACAAGAACACTGAAGCTTTCTTT. Protein sequence: CASSSGHKNTEAFF.

On this clone: The sample carries other DNA sequences with the same CDR3. This chain's CDR3 is CASSPPSTDTQYF. The CDR3 nucleotides are TGTGCCAGCTCACCTCCTTCCACAGATACGCAGTATTTT. V usage is TRBV18 and J usage is TRBJ2-3; D uncertain. V lost 3 bases, J lost 2 bases, and 6 bases lay in between. Per germline, CDR1 KGHSH and CDR2 LQKENI. This CDR3 region has 13 residues.

This clone was counted a few times. The chain uses TRBV4-3 and TRBJ2-3, with D possibly TRBD2 on 6 matching bases. The CDR3 length is 19 residues. Per the germline V gene, CDR1 is LGHNA and CDR2 is YSLEER. With 3 bases removed from V and 2 bases from J, the gap between germline ends came to 24 bases. As DNA, the CDR3 is TGCGCCAGCAGCCAGTACAGACTATCAGGCGGAGGGGTCACAGATACGCAGTATTTT. Protein: CASSQYRLSGGGVTDTQYF.

The chain links TRBV6-5 to TRBJ2-3; 10 nucleotides match TRBD2. The CDR3 length is 16 residues. V gave up 3 bases and J gave up 6 bases; unmatched junction bases: 9. The germline V gene has CDR1 MNHEY and CDR2 SVGAGI. The CDR3 DNA follows: TGTGCCAGCAGTTATCGAGCTAGCGGGAGAAGGGATACGCAGTATTTT. This encodes CASSYRASGRRDTQYF.

This clone was recorded a few times. The chain employs TRBV25-1 and TRBJ2-1, with D maybe TRBD1 (6 bases). CDR1 and CDR2 (germline): MGHDK, SYGVNS. This CDR3 is built from 14 residues. With 5 bases removed from V and 5 bases from J, the gap between germline ends came to 13 bases. In nucleotides, the CDR3 is TGTGCCAGCAGTCCCAGGGGACCCCACAATGAGCAGTTCTTC. Protein: CASSPRGPHNEQFF.

This clone was detected a few times. The chain carries TRBV5-1 and TRBJ2-1; 8 bases are a match to TRBD1. Germline V gene data show CDR1 as SGHRS and CDR2 as YFSETQ. Losses at the gene ends were 4 bases for V and 1 base for J; bases not matched to a gene: 7. There are 16 residues in the CDR3. Here the CDR3 reads CASSVVTGASYNEQFF. Here the CDR3 DNA reads TGCGCCAGCAGCGTGGTGACAGGGGCGTCCTACAATGAGCAGTTCTTC.

This clone was seen a few times. The genes are TRBV7-2 and TRBJ2-3; D gene uncertain. The V end was cut by 3 bases, the J end by 2 bases, with 6 bases between. The CDR3 runs 13 residues. Per germline, CDR1 SGHTA and CDR2 FQGNSA. The CDR3 region has the DNA TGTGCCAGCAGCTTTAGTCCCACAGATACGCAGTATTTT. This encodes CASSFSPTDTQYF.

CDR3 region: CASSVVSGSGQTQYF. The CDR3, as DNA: TGTGCCAGCAGCGTAGTTAGCGGGAGTGGACAGACCCAGTACTTC. This rearrangement joins TRBV9 to TRBJ2-5, with 9 bases identical to TRBD2. Germline V gene data show CDR1 as SGDLS and CDR2 as YYNGEE. This CDR3 region has 15 residues. V lost 0 bases, J lost 6 bases, and 6 bases stayed unmatched. Full variable domain (rest looked up from reference TRBV9 and TRBJ2-5): DSGVTQTPKHLITATGQRVTLRCSPRSGDLSVYWYQQSLDQGLQFLIQYYNGEERAKGNILERFSAQQFPDLHSELNLSSLELGDSALYFCASSVVSGSGQTQYFGPGTRLLVL.

CDR3 protein: CASSQDQGTETQYF. DNA for the CDR3: TGCGCCAGCAGCCAAGATCAGGGAACGGAGACCCAGTACTTC. The chain uses TRBV4-3 and TRBJ2-5; weak D call: TRBD1 (5 bases). Looked up from germline, CDR1 is LGHNA and CDR2 is YSLEER. The CDR3 is 14 residues long. With 0 bases removed from V and 5 bases from J, the gap between germline ends came to 10 bases.

This clone was found a few times. This sequence joins TRBV21-1 and TRBJ2-1; TRBD2 is the table's D call, not checked against the DNA. TRBV21-1 is a recognized pseudogene. The length of the CDR3 is 13 residues. The CDR3: CASSKGLYNEQFF. The DNA for the CDR3 is TGTGCCAGCAGCAAGGGACTGTACAATGAGCAGTTCTTC.

This clone was seen just once. The CDR3 spells CASSPTGQFGSEAFF. The CDR3 DNA sequence: TGTGCCAGCTCACCAACCGGACAGTTTGGGAGTGAAGCTTTCTTT. V is TRBV18 and J is TRBJ1-1; D might be TRBD1 (6 bases). CDR1 and CDR2 from the germline V gene are KGHSH and LQKENI. V was shortened by 2 bases and J by 7 bases, with 17 bases between the two germline ends. The CDR3 is 15 amino acids.

This clone was seen more than once but under ten times. This chain links TRBV19 with TRBJ2-5; D perhaps matches TRBD2 (7 bases). The CDR3 is made up of 16 amino acids. Germline CDR1 and CDR2: LNHDA and SQIVND (reference sequence). V was cut by 5 bases and J by 2 bases, with 18 bases left in between. The CDR3 bases are TGTGCCAGTAGTGCCCACGGGGGGCGAGGGCAAGAGACCCAGTACTTC. It yields the protein CASSAHGGRGQETQYF.

This clone was counted between two and nine times. V usage is TRBV7-3 and J usage is TRBJ2-3; no definite D call. This CDR3 comprises 13 residues. The germline V gene has CDR1 SGHTA and CDR2 FQGTGA. Trimming took 5 bases from V and 2 from J, leaving 8 bases between them. The CDR3, as DNA: TGTGCCAGCAGCCCTGGGCCCACAGATACGCAGTATTTT. It codes for CASSPGPTDTQYF.

The table lists this clone with a few counts. The rearrangement joins TRBV19 to TRBJ1-5; 7 bases line up with TRBD1. Unmatched junction bases numbered 8, after V lost 7 bases and J lost 2 bases. There are 15 residues in the CDR3. In germline, CDR1 is LNHDA, CDR2 SQIVND (reference sequence). CDR3 loop: CASTRGTGGNQPQHF. The CDR3 bases are TGTGCCAGTACCCGCGGAACAGGGGGCAATCAGCCCCAGCATTTT. The whole variable domain, filled in from reference TRBV19 and TRBJ1-5, reads DGGITQSPKYLFRKEGQNVTLSCEQNLNHDAMYWYRQDPGQGLRLIYYSQIVNDFQKGDIAEGYSVSREKKESFPLTVTSAQKNPTAFYLCASTRGTGGNQPQHFGDGTRLSIL.

This clone was detected a few times. Within the sample, other DNA sequences also encode this same CDR3. The CDR3 reads CASSEGQGHQPQHF. CDR3 DNA sequence: TGTGCCAGCAGTGAAGGACAGGGACATCAGCCCCAGCATTTT. The rearrangement uses TRBV2 and TRBJ1-5; 7 bases align to TRBD1. The CDR3 is made up of 14 amino acids. The V gene's germline CDR1 is SNHLY and CDR2 FYNNEI. With V trimmed by 1 base and J by 5 bases, 2 bases remained unmatched.

The table lists this clone with a few counts. The CDR3 DNA follows: TGTGCCAACTCTCCACTAGCGGGAGGGCCCCATGAGCAGTTCTTC. It yields the protein CANSPLAGGPHEQFF. V gene TRBV11-2 combines with J gene TRBJ2-1, with 13 bases that match TRBD2. Germline CDR1 is SGHAT and CDR2 is FQNNGV. J gave up 8 bases and V 10 bases, and 11 bases lay outside the gene matches. The CDR3 totals 15 residues.

This clone has a handful of counts. This chain connects TRBV18 to TRBJ2-1; 9 nucleotides match TRBD2. Trimming removed 2 bases from V and 7 bases from J; junction bases left unmatched: 6. This CDR3 region has 15 residues. The germline V gene has CDR1 KGHSH and CDR2 LQKENI. CDR3 protein: CASSPLAGVPNEQFF. The CDR3 nucleotides read TGTGCCAGCTCACCATTAGCGGGGGTCCCTAATGAGCAGTTCTTC.

There are a few counts of this clone. The CDR3 region is CASSSGQKQETQYF. DNA of the CDR3: TGTGCCAGCAGCTCGGGACAGAAGCAAGAGACCCAGTACTTC. The J gene is TRBJ2-5, the V gene TRBV5-4; 7 bases map to TRBD1. CDR3 length: 14 amino acids. Germline V gene lookup returns CDR1 SGHNT and CDR2 YYREEE (reference sequence). The ends lost 3 bases at V and 2 bases at J; junction bases unmatched: 4.

This sequence joins TRBV2 and TRBJ2-7, with 10 bases lining up with TRBD1. This CDR3 region has 14 residues. Trimming at V came to 7 bases and at J to 3 bases, leaving 6 bases not matched to a gene. Germline-derived CDR1 and CDR2 are SNHLY and FYNNEI. The CDR3 loop is CASTRTGGNYEQYF. CDR3 sequence (DNA): TGTGCCAGCACCAGGACAGGGGGGAACTACGAGCAGTACTTC.

The chain has TRBV9 and TRBJ2-6, with TRBD1 identical over 7 bases. Per the germline V gene, CDR1 is SGDLS and CDR2 is YYNGEE. The length of the CDR3 is 18 residues. Trimming took 0 bases from V and 1 from J; bases not matched to a gene: 7. The DNA of the CDR3 is TGTGCCAGCAGCGTAGGTGGGGGACAGCGATCTGGGGCCAACGTCCTGACTTTC. Translated: CASSVGGGQRSGANVLTF.